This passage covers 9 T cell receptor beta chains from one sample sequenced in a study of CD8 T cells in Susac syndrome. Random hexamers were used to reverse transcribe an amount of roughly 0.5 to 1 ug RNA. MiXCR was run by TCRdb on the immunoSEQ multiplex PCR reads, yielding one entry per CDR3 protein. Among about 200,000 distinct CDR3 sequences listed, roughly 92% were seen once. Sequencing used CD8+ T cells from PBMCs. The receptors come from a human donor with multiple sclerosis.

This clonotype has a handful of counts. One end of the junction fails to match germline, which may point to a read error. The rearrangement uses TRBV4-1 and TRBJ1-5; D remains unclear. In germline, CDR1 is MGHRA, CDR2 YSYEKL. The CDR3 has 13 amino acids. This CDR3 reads CASSQVLNQPQHF. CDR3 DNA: TGTGCCAGCAGCCAAGTTCTCAATCAGCCCCAGCATTTT.

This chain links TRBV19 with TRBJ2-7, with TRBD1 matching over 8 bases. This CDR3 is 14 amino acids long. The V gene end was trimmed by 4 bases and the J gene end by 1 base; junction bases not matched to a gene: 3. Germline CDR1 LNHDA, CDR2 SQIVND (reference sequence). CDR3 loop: CASSSRDRSYEQYF. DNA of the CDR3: TGTGCCAGTAGTAGCCGGGACAGGTCCTACGAGCAGTACTTC.

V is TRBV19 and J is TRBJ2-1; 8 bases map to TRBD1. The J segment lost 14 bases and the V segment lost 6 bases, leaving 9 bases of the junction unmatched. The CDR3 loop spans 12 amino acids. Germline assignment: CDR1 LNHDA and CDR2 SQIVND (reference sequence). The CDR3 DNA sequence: TGTGCCAGTAGCAATGGACAGGGTAGAAAGTTCTTC. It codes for CASSNGQGRKFF.

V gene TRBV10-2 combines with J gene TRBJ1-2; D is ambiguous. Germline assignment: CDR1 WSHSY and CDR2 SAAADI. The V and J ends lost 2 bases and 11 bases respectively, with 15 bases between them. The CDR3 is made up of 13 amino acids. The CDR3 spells CASSEVDLRGYTF. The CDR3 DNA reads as TGCGCCAGCAGTGAGGTGGACCTGCGCGGATACACCTTC.

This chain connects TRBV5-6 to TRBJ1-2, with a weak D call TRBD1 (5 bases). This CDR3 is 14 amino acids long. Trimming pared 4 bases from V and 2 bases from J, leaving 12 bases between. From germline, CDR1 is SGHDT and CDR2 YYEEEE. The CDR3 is CASSAQGGNYGYTF. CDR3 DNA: TGTGCCAGCAGCGCTCAGGGAGGCAACTATGGCTACACCTTC.

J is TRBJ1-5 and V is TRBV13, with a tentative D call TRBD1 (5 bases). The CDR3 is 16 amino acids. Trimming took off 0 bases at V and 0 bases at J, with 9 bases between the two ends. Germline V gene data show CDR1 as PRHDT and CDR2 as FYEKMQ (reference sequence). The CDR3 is CASSLGLGGSNQPQHF. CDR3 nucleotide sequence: TGTGCCAGCAGCTTAGGCCTTGGGGGTAGCAATCAGCCCCAGCATTTT.

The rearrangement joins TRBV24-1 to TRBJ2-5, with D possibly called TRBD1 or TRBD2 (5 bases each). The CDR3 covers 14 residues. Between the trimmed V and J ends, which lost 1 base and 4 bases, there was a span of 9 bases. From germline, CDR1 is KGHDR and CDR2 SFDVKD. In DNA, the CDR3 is TGTGCCACCAGTGATTTTGCTGGGGGAGAGACCCAGTACTTC. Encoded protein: CATSDFAGGETQYF.

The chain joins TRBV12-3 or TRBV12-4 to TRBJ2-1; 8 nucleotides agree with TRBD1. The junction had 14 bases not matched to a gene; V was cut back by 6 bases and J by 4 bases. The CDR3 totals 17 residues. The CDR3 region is CASSPQFRDRPYNEQFF. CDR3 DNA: TGTGCCAGCAGCCCGCAATTCCGGGACAGGCCGTACAATGAGCAGTTCTTC.

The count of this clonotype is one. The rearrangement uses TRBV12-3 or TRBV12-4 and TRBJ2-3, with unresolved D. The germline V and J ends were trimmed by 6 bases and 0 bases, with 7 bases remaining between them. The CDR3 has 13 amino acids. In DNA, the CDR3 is TGTGCCAGCAGGGACCCAAGCACAGATACGCAGTATTTT. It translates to CASRDPSTDTQYF.